Each of the 30 T cell receptor beta chains below was sequenced from the same sample in a study of blood T cell repertoires in COVID-19. The data were produced by immunoSEQ multiplex PCR, yet TCRdb's version contains in-frame clones alone and is incomplete. The data hold some 200,000 clones, with approximately 92% observed a single time. Input material: PBMCs or T cells enriched from blood (not recorded which). The origin of the receptors is a woman in her late teens or twenties in a cohort exposed to, infected with or recovered from COVID-19 (not recorded which).

V and J are TRBV19 and TRBJ2-1; 8 nucleotides agree with TRBD2. This CDR3 region has 15 residues. The V segment lost 3 bases and the J segment 6 bases; nucleotides outside the gene matches: 7. Germline V CDR1 and CDR2: LNHDA, SQIVND (reference sequence). CDR3: CASSIRASGRNEQFF. DNA of the CDR3: TGTGCCAGTAGTATCAGGGCTAGCGGGCGCAATGAGCAGTTCTTC.

This chain joins TRBV5-8 and TRBJ2-7; D gene ambiguous. Germline loops: CDR1 SGHTS, CDR2 YDEGEE. The CDR3 has 13 amino acids. Trimming left V 0 bases short and J 3 bases short, with 7 bases between. CDR3 sequence: CASSLGVVYEQYF. The CDR3 nucleotides are TGTGCCAGCAGCTTGGGAGTGGTCTACGAGCAGTACTTC.

V is TRBV7-3 and J is TRBJ1-1; D uncertain. V was cut by 3 bases and J by 5 bases, with 10 bases left in between. The CDR3 is 13 residues long. Per the germline V gene, CDR1 is SGHTA and CDR2 is FQGTGA. CDR3 residues: CASSFKRETEAFF. CDR3 DNA sequence: TGTGCCAGCAGCTTTAAGAGGGAGACTGAAGCTTTCTTT.

This chain connects TRBV29-1 to TRBJ2-7; 8 bases fit TRBD1. Per germline, CDR1 SQVTM and CDR2 ANQGSEA. The length of the CDR3 is 12 residues. J gave up 7 bases and V 6 bases, and 8 bases lay outside the gene matches. This CDR3 is CSVNRGSREQYF. For the CDR3, the DNA is TGCAGCGTGAACAGGGGGAGTCGGGAGCAGTACTTC.

This chain uses TRBV30 with TRBJ1-2; no firm D call. In germline, CDR1 is GTSNPN, CDR2 SVGIG (reference sequence). The CDR3 covers 17 residues. Trimming shortened V by 2 bases and J by 0 bases, and 19 bases separated the two germline ends. Here the CDR3 DNA reads TGTGCCTGGAGTTCCAAACCGGACTGGGAAGCTAACTATGGCTACACCTTC. This gives the protein CAWSSKPDWEANYGYTF.

The chain employs TRBV19 and TRBJ1-5; a possible D gene is TRBD1 (6 bases). Germline assignment: CDR1 LNHDA and CDR2 SQIVND (reference sequence). This CDR3 is 16 amino acids long. V was shortened by 5 bases and J by 0 bases, with 14 bases between the two germline ends. The CDR3 here is CASSASGVYSNQPQHF. The DNA of the CDR3 is TGTGCCAGTAGTGCATCAGGGGTATATAGCAATCAGCCCCAGCATTTT.

CDR3 sequence (DNA): TGTGCCAGCAGCCTACCCGGGGGAGGTGAGCAGTTCTTC. This translates into CASSLPGGGEQFF. V and J are TRBV27 and TRBJ2-1; TRBD2 might be the D (6 bases). This CDR3 region has 13 residues. Germline CDR1 and CDR2: MNHEY and SMNVEV (reference sequence). Trimming cost V 6 bases and J 9 bases, with 15 bases left between them.

This chain uses TRBV7-6 with TRBJ1-1; 8 bases fit TRBD1. Germline V gene lookup returns CDR1 SGHVS and CDR2 FNYEAQ. J lost 4 bases, V lost 4 bases, and 5 bases had no gene match. The CDR3 has 14 amino acids. The CDR3 spells CASSSRTGSTEAFF. CDR3 bases: TGTGCCAGCAGCTCCCGGACAGGGAGCACTGAAGCTTTCTTT.

This chain connects TRBV1 to TRBJ2-7; the DNA was not used to check the table's D call, TRBD1. TRBV1 represents a pseudogene. The CDR3 loop spans 16 amino acids. CDR3 region: CTSSQAGQGASYEQYF. The CDR3, as DNA: TGCACCAGCAGCCAAGCGGGACAGGGGGCCTCCTACGAGCAGTACTTC.

This clone was seen a single time. The V call is TRBV24-1, the J call TRBJ1-2; no clear D. CDR3 size: 14 residues. The V gene's germline CDR1 is KGHDR and CDR2 SFDVKD. V was shortened by 5 bases and J by 4 bases, with 13 bases between the two germline ends. CDR3 nucleotides: TGTGCCACCAGTGGGGCAGAGGGCGGCTATGGCTACACCTTC. This translates into CATSGAEGGYGYTF.

This chain connects TRBV19 to TRBJ1-5; possibly TRBD1 for D (6 bases). Germline CDR1 LNHDA, CDR2 SQIVND (reference sequence). Trimming took 7 bases from V and 0 from J, leaving 16 bases between them. The CDR3 runs 16 residues. CDR3 in amino acids: CASTTTGGVSNQPQHF. CDR3 coding DNA: TGTGCCAGTACCACGACAGGAGGTGTTAGCAATCAGCCCCAGCATTTT.

The V call is TRBV10-2, the J call TRBJ1-3; D not resolved. CDR3 length: 15 amino acids. V was clipped by 6 bases and J by 3 bases, with 15 bases between them. Germline CDR1 is WSHSY and CDR2 is SAAADI. This CDR3 reads CASSPGGSFGNTIYF. CDR3 bases: TGCGCCAGCAGCCCCGGCGGTTCTTTTGGAAACACCATATATTTT.

J is TRBJ1-5 and V is TRBV7-6; 8 bases fit TRBD1. The germline V gene has CDR1 SGHVS and CDR2 FNYEAQ. The CDR3 spans 15 residues. With 4 bases clipped from V and 2 bases from J, the junction kept 4 bases outside the gene matches. The CDR3 DNA reads TGTGCCAGCAGCTCTCAGACAGGGGGCAATCAGCCCCAGCATTTT. Protein: CASSSQTGGNQPQHF.

This chain joins TRBV9 and TRBJ1-3; 8 nucleotides agree with TRBD1. Trimming cost V 3 bases and J 1 base; bases outside gene matches: 6. The CDR3 loop spans 16 amino acids. The germline V gene has CDR1 SGDLS and CDR2 YYNGEE. This CDR3 is CASSEYRTGSGNTIYF. CDR3 DNA sequence: TGTGCCAGCAGCGAATACCGGACAGGGTCTGGAAACACCATATATTTT. Full variable domain (rest looked up from reference TRBV9 and TRBJ1-3): DSGVTQTPKHLITATGQRVTLRCSPRSGDLSVYWYQQSLDQGLQFLIQYYNGEERAKGNILERFSAQQFPDLHSELNLSSLELGDSALYFCASSEYRTGSGNTIYFGEGSWLTVV.

The V call is TRBV3-1 (or the pseudogene TRBV3-2), the J call TRBJ2-7, with D perhaps matching TRBD2 (6 bases). Germline loops: CDR1 LGHDT, CDR2 YNNKEL (reference sequence). Trimming cost V 4 bases and J 1 base, with 8 bases left between them. This CDR3 comprises 13 residues. The CDR3 DNA follows: TGTGCCAGCAGCCTGAGCGGGTCCTACGAGCAGTACTTC. Protein sequence: CASSLSGSYEQYF.

The chain carries TRBV3-1 (or the pseudogene TRBV3-2) and TRBJ1-2; D gene unclear. Looked up from germline, CDR1 is LGHDT and CDR2 is YNNKEL (reference sequence). Between the trimmed V and J ends, which lost 0 bases and 4 bases, there was a span of 6 bases. The CDR3 length is 13 residues. In nucleotides, the CDR3 is TGTGCCAGCAGCCAAGATATTCTCTATGGCTACACCTTC. Translated: CASSQDILYGYTF.

The CDR3 DNA follows: TGTGCCAGCAGTTTAGGGGGCGACGAAAAACTGTTTTTT. This codes for CASSLGGDEKLFF. V usage is TRBV28 and J usage is TRBJ1-4; maybe TRBD1 (6 bases). CDR1 is MDHEN, CDR2 SYDVKM, per germline. The CDR3 runs 13 residues. V dropped 2 bases and J dropped 8 bases, with 9 bases sitting between them.

The V and J genes are TRBV24-1 and TRBJ1-5; D may be TRBD1 (5 bases). V gave up 5 bases and J gave up 3 bases, with 13 bases separating them. The germline V gene encodes CDR1 KGHDR and CDR2 SFDVKD. The CDR3 is 15 amino acids. The CDR3: CATSARDGSNQPQHF. CDR3 nucleotides: TGTGCCACCAGTGCCAGGGATGGGTCCAATCAGCCCCAGCATTTT.

The J gene is TRBJ2-2, the V gene TRBV7-3; unclear D gene. Per the germline V gene, CDR1 is SGHTA and CDR2 is FQGTGA. V dropped 1 base and J dropped 0 bases, with 9 bases sitting between them. This CDR3 is built from 16 residues. The CDR3 nucleotides read TGTGCCAGCAGCTTAAGCGATCTGCCGAACACCGGGGAGCTGTTTTTT. Its protein product is CASSLSDLPNTGELFF.

V gene TRBV5-5 combines with J gene TRBJ1-3; 10 nucleotides agree with TRBD1. Looked up from germline, CDR1 is SGHKS and CDR2 is YYEKEE (reference sequence). Unmatched junction bases numbered 3, after V lost 0 bases and J lost 0 bases. CDR3 size: 17 residues. DNA for the CDR3: TGTGCCAGCAGCTTGGCTGACAGGGGGCTCTCTGGAAACACCATATATTTT. Protein sequence: CASSLADRGLSGNTIYF. Using reference TRBV5-5 and TRBJ1-3 for the parts outside the CDR3, the full variable domain is DAGVTQSPTHLIKTRGQQVTLRCSPISGHKSVSWYQQVLGQGPQFIFQYYEKEERGRGNFPDRFSARQFPNYSSELNVNALLLGDSALYLCASSLADRGLSGNTIYFGEGSWLTVV.

The genes are TRBV2 and TRBJ2-2, with a weak D call TRBD1 (7 bases). The length of the CDR3 is 14 residues. From germline, CDR1 is SNHLY and CDR2 FYNNEI. Trimming left V 7 bases short and J 4 bases short, with 13 bases between. The CDR3 here is CASTGGLSTGELFF. Here the CDR3 DNA reads TGTGCCAGCACAGGGGGGTTATCCACCGGGGAGCTGTTTTTT.

The chain carries TRBV19 and TRBJ1-2; D not resolved. CDR1 LNHDA and CDR2 SQIVND come from the germline V gene (reference sequence). V lost 0 bases to trimming and J lost 1 base, with 6 bases between them. This CDR3 contains 14 residues. CDR3 region: CASSIDSFNYGYTF. CDR3 coding DNA: TGTGCCAGTAGTATAGATAGCTTTAACTATGGCTACACCTTC.

The chain is built from TRBV24-1 and TRBJ2-1; D call uncertain. Germline values: CDR1 KGHDR, CDR2 SFDVKD. The V gene lost 4 bases and the J gene lost 6 bases, with 15 bases spanning the gap. The CDR3 runs to 15 residues. CDR3 region: CATSEESSLGNEQFF. The CDR3, as DNA: TGTGCCACCAGTGAGGAATCTAGTTTGGGCAATGAGCAGTTCTTC.

J is TRBJ2-3 and V is TRBV27; TRBD2 is a possible D gene (6 bases). The CDR3 runs 16 residues. Between the trimmed V and J ends, which lost 1 base and 0 bases, there was a span of 11 bases. CDR1 and CDR2 from the germline V gene are MNHEY and SMNVEV (reference sequence). CDR3 nucleotide sequence: TGTGCCAGCAGTTTATTGGGGGGAGGTAGCACAGATACGCAGTATTTT. It encodes CASSLLGGGSTDTQYF.

The rearrangement joins TRBV28 to TRBJ2-7; the D gene is possibly TRBD1 (6 bases). This CDR3 is 16 amino acids long. Germline CDR1 reads MDHEN; CDR2 reads SYDVKM. The germline V and J ends were trimmed by 7 bases and 5 bases, with 24 bases remaining between them. The CDR3 DNA sequence: TGTGCCAGCATTCCTACGACCGGGACACCGGGCGACGAGCAGTACTTC. Translation: CASIPTTGTPGDEQYF.

The chain uses TRBV24-1 and TRBJ1-5; a weak D match, TRBD1 (6 bases). This CDR3 has 12 amino acids. CDR1 is KGHDR, CDR2 SFDVKD, per germline. CDR3 nucleotides: TGTGCTGCAGGGGATAGCAATCAGCCCCAGCATTTT. This translates into CAAGDSNQPQHF.

The chain is built from TRBV18 and TRBJ1-1; 9 nucleotides agree with TRBD1. The CDR3 consists of 14 residues. V was clipped by 6 bases and J by 5 bases; unmatched bases: 7. Germline-derived CDR1 and CDR2 are KGHSH and LQKENI. The CDR3 here is CASSPGTGPTEAFF. CDR3 DNA sequence: TGTGCCAGCTCTCCCGGGACAGGGCCTACTGAAGCTTTCTTT. The full variable domain, with the rest looked up from reference TRBV18 and TRBJ1-1, is NAGVMQNPRHLVRRRGQEARLRCSPMKGHSHVYWYRQLPEEGLKFMVYLQKENIIDESGMPKERFSAEFPKEGPSILRIQQVVRGDSAAYFCASSPGTGPTEAFFGQGTRLTVV.

V is TRBV9 and J is TRBJ2-1; 9 bases are a match to TRBD1. V gave up 4 bases and J gave up 3 bases; unmatched junction bases: 5. CDR3 length: 15 residues. The germline CDR1 and CDR2 sequences are SGDLS and YYNGEE. CDR3 protein: CASSFRDRDYNEQFF. The CDR3 DNA sequence: TGTGCCAGCAGCTTCCGGGACAGGGACTACAATGAGCAGTTCTTC.

This rearrangement joins TRBV30 to TRBJ1-5, with a tentative D call TRBD1 (6 bases). V shed 5 bases and J shed 5 bases, with 13 bases lying between them. The germline V gene has CDR1 GTSNPN and CDR2 SVGIG (reference sequence). CDR3 size: 13 residues. CDR3 nucleotide sequence: TGTGCCTGGGGGAACAGGGTTGATCAGCCCCAGCATTTT. Its protein is CAWGNRVDQPQHF.

This sequence joins TRBV10-3 and TRBJ2-7; TRBD1 matches at 8 bases. Trimming took 5 bases from V and 0 from J; bases not matched to a gene: 3. Per germline, CDR1 ENHRY and CDR2 SYGVKD. This CDR3 is built from 14 residues. The CDR3 spells CAISLDRDSYEQYF. As DNA, the CDR3 is TGTGCCATCAGTTTGGACAGGGACTCCTACGAGCAGTACTTC.